The 20 T cell receptor beta chains given below trace back to one sample, sequenced in a study of beta chain features in type 1 diabetes. Whole-study findings and limits: For Type 1 diabetes patients, all four CD4+ subsets carried TCRB CDR3s that were moderately but significantly shorter.

TCRB transcripts that were expressed got sequenced, as all of the isolated RNA had been reverse transcribed. Measured with immunoSEQ multiplex PCR; TCRdb has only the in-frame clones, and not every one. The profile shows approximately 150,000 clones, roughly 60% of them singletons. No cognate antigen is known for these TCRs. Sample: naive CD4+ T cells from blood. The receptors originated from a man younger than 40 with type 1 diabetes.

This clone was seen a handful of times. J is TRBJ2-5 and V is TRBV4-1, with no clear D. Per the germline V gene, CDR1 is MGHRA and CDR2 is YSYEKL. V was pared by 4 bases and J by 6 bases, with 15 bases between. This CDR3 spans 14 amino acids. CDR3 nucleotides: TGCGCCAGCAGCCCTGAACCCAAAGAGAAGACCCAGTACTTC. It yields the protein CASSPEPKEKTQYF.

This clone has just one count. CDR3 DNA: TGTGCCATCAGCGACCAAACAGACAGGGGAAGTTACGAGCAGTACTTC. It is translated as CAISDQTDRGSYEQYF. The V gene is TRBV10-3, the J gene TRBJ2-7, with 8 bases identical to TRBD1. Trimming at V came to 6 bases and at J to 4 bases, leaving 14 bases not matched to a gene. The CDR3 extends over 16 amino acids. Germline CDR1 is ENHRY and CDR2 is SYGVKD.

This rearrangement joins TRBV13 to TRBJ1-1; 7 bases agree with TRBD1. This CDR3 contains 13 residues. Germline V gives CDR1 PRHDT, CDR2 FYEKMQ (reference sequence). V was pared by 2 bases and J by 5 bases, with 2 bases of the junction left unmatched. The CDR3, as DNA: TGTGCCAGCAGCTTAATCAGGGGGACTGAAGCTTTCTTT. Protein product: CASSLIRGTEAFF.

This clone was seen only a few times. The chain uses TRBV14 and TRBJ2-1; TRBD2 matches at 8 bases. The CDR3 sequence is 16 residues long. The trim removed 4 bases at V and 8 bases at J, leaving 13 bases unmatched. Germline loops: CDR1 SGHDN, CDR2 FVKESK. The CDR3: CASSPSLTGGLHEQFF. In DNA, the CDR3 is TGTGCCAGCAGCCCGAGCTTGACGGGGGGGCTCCATGAGCAGTTCTTC.

This clone has just a few counts. The genes are TRBV11-2 and TRBJ2-5, with unresolved D. V shed 5 bases and J shed 5 bases, with 9 bases lying between them. Germline CDR1 and CDR2: SGHAT and FQNNGV. CDR3 length: 12 amino acids. The CDR3 DNA is TGTGCCAGCAGCACCTCGGCTGAGACCCAGTACTTC. The encoded protein is CASSTSAETQYF. The full variable domain, in which reference TRBV11-2 and TRBJ2-5 provide the parts outside the CDR3, is EAGVAQSPRYKIIEKRQSVAFWCNPISGHATLYWYQQILGQGPKLLIQFQNNGVVDDSQLPKDRFSAERLKGVDSTLKIQPAKLEDSAVYLCASSTSAETQYFGPGTRLLVL.

The V call is TRBV21-1, the J call TRBJ1-6; the table's D call TRBD1 went unverified against the DNA. TRBV21-1 has pseudogene status. The CDR3 covers 15 residues. The CDR3 coding sequence is TGTGCCAGCACCGCGTCAGGGGATCTGAGTTCACCCCTCCACTTT. Translating it yields CASTASGDLSSPLHF.

The rearrangement joins TRBV15 to TRBJ2-5; no clear D gene. Trimming removed 0 bases at V and 9 bases at J, with 8 bases between. This CDR3 has 12 amino acids. Per the germline V gene, CDR1 is LNHNV and CDR2 is YYDKDF (reference sequence). In DNA form, the CDR3 reads TGTGCCACCAGCAGAGATCGGGTTTCCCAGTACTTC. Translation: CATSRDRVSQYF.

This clone has a handful of counts. The gene calls are TRBV11-2 and TRBJ2-7; TRBD2 matches 9 bases. This CDR3 is 14 amino acids long. Trimming at V came to 2 bases and at J to 4 bases, leaving 3 bases not matched to a gene. The V gene's germline CDR1 is SGHAT and CDR2 FQNNGV. This chain's CDR3 is CASSLLAGKYEQYF. CDR3 in DNA: TGTGCCAGCAGCTTACTAGCGGGGAAATACGAGCAGTACTTC.

The chain couples TRBV6-1 to TRBJ1-1, with 8 bases matching TRBD1. Germline CDR1 MNHNS, CDR2 SASEGT. V shed 8 bases and J 4 bases; nucleotides not matched to a gene: 6. The CDR3 sequence is 13 residues long. As DNA, the CDR3 is TGTGCCAGCTCACAGGGGGAGGGCACTGAAGCTTTCTTT. It yields the protein CASSQGEGTEAFF.

The chain is built from TRBV25-1 and TRBJ2-1, with 7 bases aligning to TRBD2. The CDR3 extends over 14 amino acids. V was pared by 7 bases and J by 7 bases, with 10 bases of the junction left unmatched. The V gene's germline CDR1 is MGHDK and CDR2 SYGVNS. CDR3 sequence reads: CASTPAGVINEQFF. The DNA for the CDR3 is TGTGCCAGCACCCCGGCGGGGGTGATTAATGAGCAGTTCTTC.

The rearrangement uses TRBV29-1 and TRBJ2-1; 12 bases align to TRBD2. V was clipped by 7 bases and J by 6 bases; unmatched bases: 4. CDR3 length equals 13 residues. Per germline, CDR1 SQVTM and CDR2 ANQGSEA. The CDR3 coding sequence is TGCAGCGGAGGACTAGCGGGGCTCAATGAGCAGTTCTTC. Amino acid sequence: CSGGLAGLNEQFF.

This clone was counted between two and nine times. The gene calls are TRBV7-9 and TRBJ2-7; D not resolved. V dropped 1 base and J dropped 0 bases, with 10 bases sitting between them. CDR1 and CDR2 (germline): SEHNR, FQNEAQ (reference sequence). The CDR3 covers 15 residues. The CDR3 loop reads CASSLEPASSYEQYF. The CDR3 DNA reads as TGTGCCAGCAGCTTAGAACCAGCCTCCTCCTACGAGCAGTACTTC.

The CDR3 here is CASRGYSRIEYEQYF. The CDR3, as DNA: TGTGCCAGCAGGGGATATAGCAGGATCGAGTACGAGCAGTACTTC. The chain joins TRBV27 to TRBJ2-7; no firm D call. The length of the CDR3 is 15 residues. Germline V CDR1 and CDR2: MNHEY, SMNVEV (reference sequence). The V end lost 6 bases, the J end lost 4 bases, and 19 bases lay between the germline ends.

This clone has only a few counts. The rearrangement uses TRBV29-1 and TRBJ2-3, with TRBD1 matching 7 bases. This CDR3 comprises 14 residues. The J segment lost 3 bases and the V segment lost 0 bases, leaving 3 bases of the junction unmatched. Looked up from germline, CDR1 is SQVTM and CDR2 is ANQGSEA. CDR3 region: CSVEDRGWTDTQYF. The DNA of the CDR3 is TGCAGCGTTGAAGACAGGGGGTGGACAGATACGCAGTATTTT.

The V and J genes are TRBV30 and TRBJ2-5, with D perhaps being TRBD1 or TRBD2 (6 bases each). The germline V gene encodes CDR1 GTSNPN and CDR2 SVGIG (reference sequence). The CDR3 length is 14 residues. Trimming removed 2 bases at V and 2 bases at J, with 12 bases between. CDR3 amino acids: CAWSMWGAQETQYF. In nucleotides, the CDR3 is TGTGCCTGGAGTATGTGGGGGGCACAAGAGACCCAGTACTTC.

This chain uses TRBV5-4 with TRBJ2-5; D remains unclear. The length of the CDR3 is 14 residues. Trimming took off 0 bases at V and 2 bases at J, with 8 bases between the two ends. The germline V gene has CDR1 SGHNT and CDR2 YYREEE (reference sequence). The CDR3 here is CASSLGAVQETQYF. The CDR3 DNA reads TGTGCCAGCAGCTTGGGGGCAGTGCAAGAGACCCAGTACTTC.

The J gene is TRBJ2-7, the V gene TRBV4-3; D might be TRBD1 (5 bases). The CDR3 spans 15 residues. Germline assignment: CDR1 LGHNA and CDR2 YSLEER. V shed 1 base and J shed 2 bases, with 12 bases lying between them. CDR3 loop: CASSQAPGSPYEQYF. The CDR3 region has the DNA TGCGCCAGCAGCCAAGCGCCAGGGTCTCCCTACGAGCAGTACTTC.

This clone was counted a few times. The V and J genes are TRBV29-1 and TRBJ2-5, with no clear D. The CDR3 runs to 10 residues. Germline-derived CDR1 and CDR2 are SQVTM and ANQGSEA. V lost 6 bases and J 9 bases, leaving 11 bases between the germline ends. CDR3 nucleotide sequence: TGCAGCGTCCGTACACTACCCCAGTACTTC. Its translation: CSVRTLPQYF.

The rearrangement joins TRBV29-1 to TRBJ2-7, with TRBD1 matching 9 bases. V lost 7 bases to trimming and J lost 2 bases; unmatched junction nucleotides: 6. The CDR3 spans 13 residues. The germline gives CDR1 SQVTM, CDR2 ANQGSEA. The CDR3 bases are TGCAGCGCCCCGGGACAGGGCACCTACGAGCAGTACTTC. This encodes CSAPGQGTYEQYF.

V is TRBV30 and J is TRBJ2-1; possibly TRBD1 or TRBD2 for D (6 bases each). The CDR3 sequence is 15 residues long. Germline V gene lookup returns CDR1 GTSNPN and CDR2 SVGIG (reference sequence). V gave up 0 bases and J gave up 3 bases, with 12 bases separating them. The CDR3 bases are TGTGCCTGGAGTGTAGGGGGGTTTAGCTACAATGAGCAGTTCTTC. It codes for CAWSVGGFSYNEQFF.